This TCR beta chain was recovered during a study of cytomegalovirus exposure and HLA in healthy donors (dated by TCRdb to about 2017). Looking at the study overall: An earlier analysis of several hundred of the donors reported 250 to 350 Gb of sequence data and around 100 million unique TCR beta sequences obtained from around 190 million T cells. In addition to the first cohort of 500 to 850 subjects, a separate validation cohort of under 150 different subjects was used. High-throughput TCR immunosequencing, statistical association of individual TCRs with disease status, and machine learning were combined to predict cytomegalovirus infection status. To decide whether each TCR beta V gene segment behaved as functional or pseudogenic, an earlier analysis of some 600 of the donors relied on high-throughput TCR beta sequencing. Typing coverage varied by locus: roughly 620-640 donors for A, B, C, DRB1 and DQB1; 522 for DQA1; around 570 for DPA1; roughly 470 for DPB1. Across 300 to 400 genotyped donors of the cohort, an average of roughly 250,000 unique TCR beta nucleotide sequences per donor were sequenced, and roughly 20% of those sequences were non-productive. An early release covering just under 650 HLA-typed donors comprised around 300 gigabases of sequencing data and tens of millions of unique TCR sequences. A later analysis re-analyzed previously published TCR beta repertoires from 666 donors and added high-resolution HLA genotyping to study TCR occurrence patterns. Several DR-DQ haplotypes were handled as single units for association and clustering, since linkage in the cohort was strong. HLA typing covered class I and class II loci at four-digit resolution. Genome-wide SNP genotypes for about three fifths of the roughly 700 donors were used in a later genetic analysis, which treated that subset as a discovery cohort. The study aimed to test whether cataloging public T cell receptors could reveal signatures of past pathogen exposure. Alongside the repertoire data, information on donor age, sex, ethnicity and CMV serostatus was compiled. All discovery cohort repertoires had been generated using a single sequencing platform. Rather than drawing on any new phenotypic data, the later analysis identified candidate immune exposures from TCR beta sequences and the way those sequences occurred across donors. The T cell repertoires of about 700 subjects were profiled by immunosequencing and related to cytomegalovirus serostatus. Of the 350 to 450 genotyped donors, 70% to 90% were placed in the genetic ancestry cluster associated with self-reported Caucasian donors.

What the study reported, not specific to this receptor: Across donors, most TCR sequences were observed very rarely, whereas some public TCRs were present in many individuals. According to a later genetic analysis, donors in an Asian-associated ancestry cluster had fewer N-insertions in productive TCRs than the approximately 700-donor mean. For the cohort, immune exposure information was limited to CMV serostatus. In the study, around 150 TCR beta chains were listed as associated with cytomegalovirus. A group of highly shared sequence variants was considered likely to be a technical artifact of the sequencing pipeline. A later analysis reported that several top co-occurrence clusters appeared linked to parvovirus B19, influenza, CMV and Epstein-Barr virus. A further reported finding was that TCR beta sequences accurately predicted the HLA-A and HLA-B alleles for most subjects in the first cohort. Sequencing depth was assumed to be roughly uniform across donors in the presence/absence analyses, though that assumption may not hold. The authors suggested that the approach could potentially be extended to other disease states and immunological phenotypes. Specific HLA alleles were associated with 16,951 TCR beta sequences at a false discovery rate of 0.05 in a later analysis. Linkage disequilibrium might explain the correlated functional status among segregating V segments, but an unknown experimental factor could not be ruled out. In a later analysis, HLA-associated TCR beta chains showed more clonal expansion and lower generation probabilities than non-associated chains that were equally common. In a later analysis, TCR association rates were found to vary across HLA loci, with the most associated TCRs seen for DRB1 alleles and the fewest for HLA-C alleles. In an earlier analysis of 450 to 750 of the donors, most TCR beta V segments appeared in productive rearrangements about 90% or about 30% of the time, broadly matching IMGT annotations. The classifier was reported to diagnose cytomegalovirus status with high specificity and sensitivity in both the original and validation cohorts. Most CMV-associated TCR beta chains appeared to be HLA-restricted in a later analysis, and the HLA associations seemed to be driven largely by CMV exposure. Some IMGT-functional V segments, including TRBV6-2 and TRBV6-3, could not be told apart with the 87-base-pair reads, so those segments were excluded. The cohort was sequenced for TCR beta chains only, and without alpha or paired-chain data the features that could be detected were limited. In vitro tests confirmed that three of the cytomegalovirus-associated TCR beta chains recognize cytomegalovirus antigens. Because counts were too low, some 16 rarely observed V segments, including chromosome 9 orphons, were excluded from the earlier analysis of some 540 of the donors. Strong co-occurrence of HLA alleles, especially DR and DQ, made assigning TCR associations to individual alleles difficult. An association between a missense DCLRE1C variant and V-gene and J-gene trimming of TCR beta chains was found in a later genetic analysis and replicated in an independent cohort. HLA typing was unavailable for some donors at each locus, so association tests used only the typed subset.

The cohort was made up of hundreds of healthy bone marrow donors. At the time of sampling, all cohort members were nominally healthy, though unrecorded immune exposures were likely present. The donor was CMV seronegative and belonged to the group of 320 or so seronegative cohort members. Each donor provided a peripheral blood sample, and peripheral blood mononuclear cells were used for TCR beta sequencing. The Qiagen DNeasy Blood Extraction Kit was used to extract genomic DNA from the blood cell samples. Its CDR3 holds 14 amino acids, cysteine through phenylalanine. Only the CDR3 part of the read is kept: 42 bases, read in frame from the first base. Based on the germline V gene (reference sequence), the CDR1 and CDR2 sequences are LNHDA and SQIVND. The V end loses 3 bases and the J end loses 2 bases, and a stretch of 7 bases separates them. Library preparation was by the immunoSEQ multiplex PCR assay. A mixture of 60 forward primers for TCR Vbeta segments and 13 reverse primers for TCR Jbeta segments was used in the multiplex PCR. The CDR3 region of rearranged TCR beta genes was amplified from genomic DNA by a multiplex PCR assay. On the Illumina HiSeq System, the amplified TCR beta libraries were sequenced as 87-base-pair reads. Concerning the study's data processing: In a later analysis, tens of millions of unique TCR beta chains were counted across the roughly 670 repertoires, and roughly 10 million of these chains were shared by at least two donors. A nearest-neighbor algorithm error-corrected the raw reads and collapsed the reads into unique sequences, merging closely related sequences to remove PCR and sequencing errors. CDR3 sequences were aligned to IMGT reference sequences to assign V, D and J gene segments. Each retained sequence needed at least a six-nucleotide match to both a V gene segment and a J gene segment. A rearrangement counted as productive if the CDR3 had no stop codons and remained in frame with V and J, and every other rearrangement counted as non-productive. Following IMGT convention, CDR3 was defined as the stretch from the second conserved V-encoded cysteine up to the conserved J-encoded phenylalanine. The earlier analysis of fewer than 750 of the donors excluded sequences that lacked an unambiguous match to a single V gene segment. In an earlier analysis of a few hundred of the donors, a V segment was called functional when productive rearrangements were above 56.7%, and segregating when the standard deviation between donors exceeded 5%. A statistical classification framework was built for diagnosing cytomegalovirus status from the catalog of TCR beta chain sequences. V and J gene assignment, in a later analysis, came from comparing TCR nucleotide sequences with IMGT/GENE-DB human TR gene sequences. A later analysis assigned CDR3 sequences and most-parsimonious VDJ recombination scenarios with the TCRdist pipeline. In a later analysis, every TCR beta chain was defined by the combination of its CDR3 amino acid sequence and its V-gene family, and reads without a unique V-gene family were dropped. As a way to deal with suspected cross-contamination and a sequencing artifact, a later analysis dropped 450 to 600 nucleotide sequences that were highly shared and had low generation probability. In a later analysis, a clonal expansion index was calculated for each public chain from normalized within-repertoire ranks of inferred template counts. In a later analysis, generation probabilities were computed using a VDJ recombination model fitted to out-of-frame rearrangements, and the results were checked against IGoR. Hypergeometric tests were used in a later analysis to score TCR-TCR, TCR-HLA and TCR-CMV co-occurrence, with a repertoire-size bias correction applied to the TCR pairs. In a later analysis, false discovery rates were estimated by permuting HLA or CMV assignments 20 times. In a later analysis, co-occurring TCRs were grouped using DBSCAN, with TCRdist sequence similarity added in when clustering inside HLA-allele-positive subsets. For co-occurrence clustering, repertoires with fewer than 30,000 or more than 120,000 public chains were excluded, along with about five repertoires with anomalous nucleotide sharing. Here the immuneACCESS table is served through TCRdb, limited to in-frame sequences with V and J called. Missing clones are a known gap in these copies; in checked studies unresolved V genes cover under half, and the rest lacks a known reason. D and trimming come from the DNA, and the V and J calls and clone size come from that table. The sample data list around 60,000 clones, and 80% of these were observed just once. Of the sample, less than 7% is held by the ten largest clones.

This clone was detected only once. This receptor's antigen is unknown. No clone much larger than this one lies a single base away; base qualities are absent. This clonotype was obtained from a male donor in good health and CMV-seronegative. The chain was built from TRBV19 and TRBJ2-2, with TRBD1 perhaps the D gene, on 6 matching bases. The sequenced material came from PBMCs. The nucleotide sequence reads as follows: TGTGCCAGTAGTATGGACAGTAACACCGGGGAGCTGTTTTTT. Protein translation: CASSMDSNTGELFF.